These 14 T cell receptor beta chains were all obtained from the same sample, sequenced in a study of CD8 T cells in Susac syndrome (dated by TCRdb to about 2019). Libraries were constructed by the immunoSEQ multiplex PCR assay. RNA was extracted using the RNeasy kit, and roughly 0.5 to 1 microgram was reverse transcribed with random hexamers. TCRdb took the public reads, trimmed them with fastp at Q25, ran MiXCR for clone calling and kept in-frame beta chains. Duplicate CDR3 protein sequences are folded into a single record with the most common DNA and genes. The sample data list roughly 120,000 distinct CDR3 sequences, and around 94% of these were observed just once. In total, the top ten clones hold approximately 0.093% of the sample. Sequencing used CD4+ T cells from PBMCs. These receptors were obtained from a human donor with multiple sclerosis.

CDR3 amino acids: CASSYAGVENGYTF. DNA of the CDR3: TGTGCCAGCAGCTATGCAGGGGTGGAGAATGGCTACACCTTC. The chain is built from TRBV6-5 and TRBJ1-2; D is perhaps TRBD1 (6 bases). Trimming shortened V by 6 bases and J by 6 bases, and 17 bases separated the two germline ends. This CDR3 is 14 amino acids long. Germline loops: CDR1 MNHEY, CDR2 SVGAGI.

CDR3 residues: CASSIQDGWTEAFF. The CDR3 DNA is TGTGCCAGCAGTATACAGGACGGTTGGACTGAAGCTTTCTTT. The chain employs TRBV12-3 or TRBV12-4 and TRBJ1-1; a possible D gene is TRBD1 (5 bases). The CDR3 has 14 residues. Deletions cut 5 bases from V and 5 bases from J, with 15 bases between.

This rearrangement joins TRBV21-1 to TRBJ2-5; the table's D gene call, TRBD2, was not cross checked with the DNA. TRBV21-1 corresponds to a pseudogene. This CDR3 has 15 residues. The CDR3 DNA sequence: TGTGCCAGCAGCAAAGGAGCGGGGGGGAATGAGACCCAGTACTTC. Translated: CASSKGAGGNETQYF.

V usage is TRBV5-1 and J usage is TRBJ2-3; weak D call: TRBD2 (6 bases). The CDR3 loop spans 13 amino acids. V lost 4 bases, J lost 4 bases, and 10 bases lay in between. Germline CDR1 reads SGHRS; CDR2 reads YFSETQ. The CDR3 protein is CASSRTTSDTQYF. The CDR3 bases are TGCGCCAGCAGCCGGACTACCTCAGATACGCAGTATTTT.

In DNA, the CDR3 is TGTGCCAGCAGCCGTATCAGGGGACGGGTTGAAAAACTGTTTTTT. This translates into CASSRIRGRVEKLFF. The chain uses TRBV11-3 and TRBJ1-4; possibly TRBD1 for D (6 bases). Trimming took off 5 bases at V and 7 bases at J, with 17 bases between the two ends. The germline CDR1 and CDR2 sequences are SGHNT and YENEEA. The CDR3 spans 15 residues.

The chain couples TRBV19 to TRBJ1-2; 9 bases fit TRBD1. The CDR3 covers 14 residues. J lost 4 bases, V lost 10 bases, and 10 bases had no gene match. Germline lookup yields CDR1 LNHDA and CDR2 SQIVND (reference sequence). This CDR3 reads CANNTGTGIYGYTF. The CDR3 region has the DNA TGTGCCAATAACACCGGGACAGGGATCTATGGCTACACCTTC.

This clonotype was recorded a few times. V and J are TRBV4-3 and TRBJ2-7; possibly TRBD2 for D (6 bases). CDR1 is LGHNA, CDR2 YSLEER, per germline. The CDR3 is 16 residues long. Trimming shortened V by 0 bases and J by 4 bases, and 16 bases separated the two germline ends. Here the CDR3 DNA reads TGCGCCAGCAGCCAAGATCTCGGGACTGGAAAATACGAGCAGTACTTC. The encoded protein is CASSQDLGTGKYEQYF.

This clonotype was picked up a small number of times. The V call is TRBV15, the J call TRBJ1-5; maybe TRBD1 (6 bases). V lost 6 bases and J lost 7, with 19 bases in between. Germline lookup yields CDR1 LNHNV and CDR2 YYDKDF (reference sequence). This CDR3 spans 15 amino acids. In nucleotides, the CDR3 is TGTGCCACCAGTTTGGATAGGAGGGGGGGACAGCCCCAGCATTTT. Translating gives CATSLDRRGGQPQHF.

The chain links TRBV3-1 to TRBJ1-5; D is perhaps TRBD1 (6 bases). The germline V and J ends were trimmed by 2 bases and 4 bases, with 12 bases remaining between them. There are 15 residues in the CDR3. Per the germline V gene, CDR1 is LGHDT and CDR2 is YNNKEL (reference sequence). For the CDR3, the DNA is TGTGCCAGCAGCCAAAATGTGGACAGAAATCAGCCCCAGCATTTT. This sequence encodes CASSQNVDRNQPQHF. Together with reference TRBV3-1 and TRBJ1-5, the CDR3 gives the full variable domain: DTAVSQTPKYLVTQMGNDKSIKCEQNLGHDTMYWYKQDSKKFLKIMFSYNNKELIINETVPNRFSPKSPDKAHLNLHINSLELGDSAVYFCASSQNVDRNQPQHFGDGTRLSIL.

This chain links TRBV7-8 with TRBJ1-6; D gene unclear. The germline V gene has CDR1 SGHVS and CDR2 FQNEAQ. The CDR3 length is 16 residues. V was clipped by 5 bases and J by 4 bases, with 15 bases between them. The chain's CDR3 is CASSRLRPDYNSPLHF. The CDR3 DNA follows: TGTGCCAGCAGCCGACTCAGGCCAGATTATAATTCACCCCTCCACTTT.

The chain is built from TRBV29-1 and TRBJ2-5; D uncertain. V was shortened by 6 bases and J by 2 bases, with 10 bases between the two germline ends. CDR1 is SQVTM, CDR2 ANQGSEA, per germline. The CDR3 contains 12 residues. The CDR3: CSVVPSQETQYF. DNA for the CDR3: TGCAGCGTCGTCCCCTCTCAAGAGACCCAGTACTTC.

The DNA for the CDR3 is TGTGCCACCAGCAGAGATAAGGGGGTGTCAGAGACCCAGTACTTC. As protein: CATSRDKGVSETQYF. The V gene is TRBV15, the J gene TRBJ2-5, with D possibly matching TRBD1 (6 bases). There are 15 residues in the CDR3. CDR1 LNHNV and CDR2 YYDKDF come from the germline V gene (reference sequence). Trimming removed 0 bases at V and 4 bases at J, with 12 bases between.

V gene TRBV6-6 combines with J gene TRBJ2-2; D gene ambiguous. Germline V gene sequence: CDR1 MNHNY, CDR2 SVGAGI (reference sequence). V was cut by 0 bases and J by 3 bases, with 5 bases left in between. There are 14 residues in the CDR3. CDR3 region: CASSYSSDTGELFF. CDR3 in DNA: TGTGCCAGCAGTTACTCTTCTGACACCGGGGAGCTGTTTTTT.

This clonotype was seen once. The J gene is TRBJ1-1, the V gene TRBV30; D ambiguous. Trimming removed 0 bases from V and 5 bases from J, with 7 bases in between. Per germline, CDR1 GTSNPN and CDR2 SVGIG (reference sequence). The CDR3 length is 12 residues. For the CDR3, the DNA is TGTGCCTGGAGTGTTATGGAAACTGAAGCTTTCTTT. Translated: CAWSVMETEAFF.